This T cell receptor (beta chain) stems from a study of OX40 agonist ivuxolimab in advanced cancers. In the study overall: Patients assigned to dose escalation were diagnosed with hepatocellular carcinoma, melanoma, renal cell or head and neck cancer. Three patients got partial responses; one had hepatocellular carcinoma and two had cutaneous melanoma.

The study's findings and limits: Part of the nonresponder group also had normalized T-cell clonal expansion that was low.

Trimming left V 5 bases short and J 4 bases short, with 11 bases between. CDR1 and CDR2 (germline): SGHAT, FQNNGV. This CDR3 has 13 amino acids. Profiled with immunoSEQ multiplex PCR; TCRdb holds only in-frame clones, not every one. The table includes tens of thousands of clones, 85% to 90% detected once. Regarding this clone: The antigen is unknown.

This sample comprised CD4+ or CD8+ T cells sorted from blood, obtained in a trial of the OX40 agonist ivuxolimab. The clonotype was recovered from an adult with an advanced solid tumor such as melanoma, head and neck, liver or kidney cancer. The chain links TRBV11-2 to TRBJ1-2; D might be TRBD1 (5 bases). CDR3 loop: CASSPAGGYGYTF. As DNA, the CDR3 is TGTGCCAGCAGCCCTGCCGGGGGCTATGGCTACACCTTC.